This entry lists 28 T cell receptor beta chains sequenced from one sample in a study of cytomegalovirus exposure and HLA in healthy donors. With 60 Vbeta and 13 Jbeta primers, the PCR was carried out. Assay used: immunoSEQ multiplex PCR; TCRdb lists only in-frame clones, some missing. The sample carries about 200,000 clones, over 65% recorded once. Sequencing was done on a sample of PBMCs. The receptor source for this set is a man between 18 and 29 years old in good health and CMV-seronegative.

This clone is a singleton in its sample. The chain couples TRBV10-2 to TRBJ2-5; D may be TRBD2 (6 bases). This CDR3 contains 14 residues. Germline V lookup: CDR1 WSHSY, CDR2 SAAADI. The V end was cut by 10 bases, the J end by 8 bases, with 23 bases between. The CDR3 loop is CAMSVDGSGATQYF. The CDR3 DNA follows: TGCGCCATGTCCGTGGACGGGAGCGGAGCCACCCAGTACTTC.

This clone was recorded once. The V gene is TRBV30, the J gene TRBJ1-4, with D maybe TRBD1 (6 bases). V shed 2 bases and J shed 5 bases, with 12 bases lying between them. Germline loops: CDR1 GTSNPN, CDR2 SVGIG (reference sequence). The CDR3 sequence is 14 residues long. The CDR3 is CAWSNGQPNEKLFF. CDR3 in DNA: TGTGCCTGGAGTAACGGACAGCCAAATGAAAAACTGTTTTTT.

The chain uses TRBV18 and TRBJ1-1; D unclear. V lost 3 bases and J 1 base, leaving 15 bases between the germline ends. This CDR3 has 16 amino acids. CDR1 is KGHSH, CDR2 LQKENI, per germline. The CDR3 protein is CASSPSGSGPNTEAFF. The CDR3 bases are TGTGCCAGCTCACCTAGCGGAAGCGGACCGAACACTGAAGCTTTCTTT.

The chain links TRBV7-6 to TRBJ2-7, with 10 positions matching TRBD1. Germline V gene sequence: CDR1 SGHVS, CDR2 FNYEAQ. CDR3 size: 15 residues. V dropped 8 bases and J dropped 6; count of bases not matched to a gene: 13. CDR3 sequence reads: CASQKSGTGVSEQYF. CDR3 coding DNA: TGTGCCAGCCAAAAGAGCGGGACAGGGGTGAGCGAGCAGTACTTC.

This clone has more than one count but fewer than ten. The rearrangement links TRBV9 to TRBJ2-2; 7 positions match TRBD1. CDR3 length: 16 residues. V was clipped by 4 bases and J by 1 base; unmatched bases: 7. The germline CDR1 and CDR2 sequences are SGDLS and YYNGEE. Written as DNA, the CDR3 is TGTGCCAGCAGCTCATCCGGGACAGTGAACACCGGGGAGCTGTTTTTT. It is translated as CASSSSGTVNTGELFF.

The chain employs TRBV18 and TRBJ1-1; 9 positions agree with TRBD1. Germline V gives CDR1 KGHSH, CDR2 LQKENI. This CDR3 is 13 amino acids long. V trimming: 3 bases; J trimming: 11 bases; junction bases outside the gene matches: 7. The CDR3: CASSPPGQGGAFF. The CDR3 nucleotides are TGTGCCAGCTCACCGCCGGGACAGGGTGGGGCTTTCTTT. Combining the CDR3 with reference TRBV18 and TRBJ1-1 gives the whole variable domain NAGVMQNPRHLVRRRGQEARLRCSPMKGHSHVYWYRQLPEEGLKFMVYLQKENIIDESGMPKERFSAEFPKEGPSILRIQQVVRGDSAAYFCASSPPGQGGAFFGQGTRLTVV.

The table lists this clone with a few counts. The V call is TRBV2, the J call TRBJ1-6; TRBD1 might be the D (5 bases). The CDR3 covers 14 residues. The V and J ends lost 7 bases and 0 bases respectively, with 7 bases between them. Germline V gene data show CDR1 as SNHLY and CDR2 as FYNNEI. Here the CDR3 DNA reads TGTGCCAGCACTCAGGGCTCCTATAATTCACCCCTCCACTTT. Translation: CASTQGSYNSPLHF.

Details on this clone: This same CDR3 is encoded by further DNA sequences in the sample. This chain connects TRBV2 to TRBJ1-5; the match to TRBD1 covers 7 bases. The V gene's germline CDR1 is SNHLY and CDR2 FYNNEI. The CDR3 has 15 residues. V dropped 2 bases and J dropped 2; count of bases not matched to a gene: 3. The CDR3 reads CASSENRGGNQPQHF. DNA for the CDR3: TGTGCCAGCAGTGAAAACAGGGGAGGCAATCAGCCCCAGCATTTT.

This chain connects TRBV28 to TRBJ2-1, with a weak D call TRBD1 (6 bases). The CDR3 is 13 amino acids. Per germline, CDR1 MDHEN and CDR2 SYDVKM. The V end was cut by 6 bases, the J end by 7 bases, with 13 bases between. DNA for the CDR3: TGTGCCAGCAGCTGGCAGGGGTTGAATGAGCAGTTCTTC. Translating gives CASSWQGLNEQFF.

The genes are TRBV19 and TRBJ1-2; D unresolved. This CDR3 has 13 residues. The V and J ends lost 3 bases and 5 bases respectively, with 10 bases between them. The germline V gene has CDR1 LNHDA and CDR2 SQIVND (reference sequence). The CDR3 loop reads CASSIPEQYGYTF. The CDR3 bases are TGTGCCAGTAGTATCCCTGAACAGTATGGCTACACCTTC. The full variable domain, completed using reference TRBV19 and TRBJ1-2, is DGGITQSPKYLFRKEGQNVTLSCEQNLNHDAMYWYRQDPGQGLRLIYYSQIVNDFQKGDIAEGYSVSREKKESFPLTVTSAQKNPTAFYLCASSIPEQYGYTFGSGTRLTVV.

This clone was recorded a few times. The gene calls are TRBV4-2 and TRBJ2-3, with unresolved D. Trimming pared 0 bases from V and 1 base from J, leaving 5 bases between. The length of the CDR3 is 14 residues. The germline CDR1 and CDR2 sequences are LGHNA and YNFKEQ. Here the CDR3 reads CASSQDRGTDTQYF. CDR3 DNA: TGTGCCAGCAGCCAAGACCGGGGCACAGATACGCAGTATTTT.

This sequence joins TRBV11-2 and TRBJ1-1; TRBD1 is a possible D gene (5 bases). The germline CDR1 and CDR2 sequences are SGHAT and FQNNGV. This CDR3 contains 13 residues. Trimming shortened V by 6 bases and J by 2 bases, and 10 bases separated the two germline ends. CDR3 DNA: TGTGCCAGCAGTGCGGGGCCTAACACTGAAGCTTTCTTT. It translates to CASSAGPNTEAFF.

This chain uses TRBV6-5 with TRBJ2-7, with TRBD2 identical over 9 bases. J gave up 3 bases and V 0 bases, and 6 bases lay outside the gene matches. Germline lookup yields CDR1 MNHEY and CDR2 SVGAGI. CDR3 length: 16 residues. CDR3: CASSYSLAGLGYEQYF. DNA of the CDR3: TGTGCCAGCAGTTACTCCCTAGCGGGACTAGGCTACGAGCAGTACTTC.

This chain joins TRBV6-1 and TRBJ1-2; D perhaps matches TRBD1 (5 bases). Trimming removed 3 bases from V and 8 bases from J, with 16 bases in between. This CDR3 is 14 amino acids long. CDR1 and CDR2 (germline): MNHNS, SASEGT. The CDR3 protein is CASSDGGTERGYTF. CDR3 bases: TGTGCCAGCAGTGATGGCGGGACCGAGAGGGGCTACACCTTC.

Points on this clone: Within the sample, other DNA sequences also encode this same CDR3. The rearrangement uses TRBV28 and TRBJ1-5; 7 nucleotides align to TRBD1. With V trimmed by 5 bases and J by 1 base, 2 bases remained unmatched. The CDR3 totals 14 residues. Germline-derived CDR1 and CDR2 are MDHEN and SYDVKM. The CDR3 DNA is TGTGCCAGCAGTCCAGGGGGGAGCAATCAGCCCCAGCATTTT. Translation gives CASSPGGSNQPQHF.

V usage is TRBV7-2 and J usage is TRBJ2-5; TRBD2 aligns across 8 bases. The J call may be wrong; the DNA end is better matched by TRBJ2-7. The CDR3 has 14 amino acids. Germline CDR1 and CDR2: SGHTA and FQGNSA. CDR3 nucleotides: TGTGCCAGCAGCTCTACTAGCGGTTCCTACGAGCAGTACTTC. It is translated as CASSSTSGSYEQYF.

This clone came up a few times. The V and J genes are TRBV4-2 and TRBJ2-7; the match to TRBD2 covers 9 bases. This CDR3 has 17 residues. Germline V CDR1 and CDR2: LGHNA, YNFKEQ. The ends lost 1 base at V and 2 bases at J; junction bases unmatched: 9. The CDR3 DNA reads as TGTGCCAGCAGCCAAGGGGGGCTGGGCGGGAGGGCCTACGAGCAGTACTTC. Translated: CASSQGGLGGRAYEQYF.

This chain uses TRBV5-1 with TRBJ1-1; D is uncertain. CDR3 length equals 14 residues. The germline gives CDR1 SGHRS, CDR2 YFSETQ. V gave up 5 bases and J gave up 1 base, with 12 bases separating them. CDR3 in DNA: TGCGCCAGCAGAGTGTTCACAACGAACACTGAAGCTTTCTTT. Its translation: CASRVFTTNTEAFF. The full variable domain, completed using reference TRBV5-1 and TRBJ1-1, is KAGVTQTPRYLIKTRGQQVTLSCSPISGHRSVSWYQQTPGQGLQFLFEYFSETQRNKGNFPGRFSGRQFSNSRSEMNVSTLELGDSALYLCASRVFTTNTEAFFGQGTRLTVV.

This chain joins TRBV10-1 and TRBJ1-5, with D tentatively TRBD1 (5 bases). Germline lookup yields CDR1 WNHNN and CDR2 SYGVQD (reference sequence). The CDR3 covers 14 residues. Between the trimmed V and J ends, which lost 9 bases and 0 bases, there was a span of 12 bases. The CDR3 bases are TGCGCCAGTTACGTACAGGATAGCAATCAGCCCCAGCATTTT. Its protein product is CASYVQDSNQPQHF.

A remark on this clone: The sample has other DNA sequences that encode this CDR3 too. The chain combines TRBV27 with TRBJ2-1, with 10 positions matching TRBD2. Losses at the gene ends were 7 bases for V and 4 bases for J; bases not matched to a gene: 7. The germline CDR1 and CDR2 sequences are MNHEY and SMNVEV (reference sequence). The CDR3 is made up of 15 amino acids. The DNA for the CDR3 is TGTGCCAGCACATCCGGGACTAGCGTTTACAATGAGCAGTTCTTC. As protein: CASTSGTSVYNEQFF.

The CDR3 protein is CASSLSAGTLKTNEQFF. The CDR3, as DNA: TGCGCCAGCAGCTTGTCGGCCGGGACTCTAAAGACCAATGAGCAGTTCTTC. The gene calls are TRBV5-1 and TRBJ2-1; weak D call: TRBD2 (6 bases). Germline V gene data show CDR1 as SGHRS and CDR2 as YFSETQ. The CDR3 is made up of 17 amino acids. V lost 1 base and J 6 bases, leaving 20 bases between the germline ends.

The CDR3 reads CASSESRAHEQYF. The CDR3 bases are TGTGCCAGCAGTGAAAGCAGGGCCCACGAGCAGTACTTC. This chain links TRBV6-1 with TRBJ2-7; perhaps TRBD1 as D (5 bases). Germline CDR1 reads MNHNS; CDR2 reads SASEGT. The CDR3 has 13 residues. V gave up 2 bases and J gave up 5 bases, with 10 bases separating them.

J is TRBJ2-7 and V is TRBV21-1; no check of the table's D call, TRBD2, against the DNA was made. TRBV21-1 is annotated as a pseudogene. There are 14 residues in the CDR3. CDR3 sequence: CASSKASGGGEQYF. The CDR3 DNA sequence: TGTGCCAGCAGCAAAGCCAGCGGGGGCGGGGAGCAGTACTTC.

The chain joins TRBV30 to TRBJ1-1, with D possibly being TRBD1 (6 bases). Per germline, CDR1 GTSNPN and CDR2 SVGIG (reference sequence). Trimming shortened V by 5 bases and J by 11 bases, and 12 bases separated the two germline ends. The CDR3 runs 10 residues. The CDR3 coding sequence is TGTGCCTGGGGCCAGGGGAAGGCTTTCTTT. Translation: CAWGQGKAFF.

This chain joins TRBV19 and TRBJ2-6; the D is unclear. In germline, CDR1 is LNHDA, CDR2 SQIVND (reference sequence). The CDR3 is 17 amino acids. Trimming removed 1 base at V and 0 bases at J, with 10 bases between. The CDR3 loop reads CASSIGAQYSGANVLTF. The CDR3 DNA reads TGTGCCAGTAGTATAGGCGCACAGTACTCTGGGGCCAACGTCCTGACTTTC.

V and J are TRBV4-1 and TRBJ1-1; 9 bases line up with TRBD1. Trimming cost V 1 base and J 4 bases; bases outside gene matches: 4. This CDR3 is built from 15 residues. The germline V gene encodes CDR1 MGHRA and CDR2 YSYEKL. CDR3 in amino acids: CASSQVLTGGTEAFF. The CDR3 DNA reads as TGCGCCAGCAGCCAAGTCCTGACAGGGGGCACTGAAGCTTTCTTT.

The chain carries TRBV7-9 and TRBJ2-1, with D maybe TRBD1 (6 bases). The CDR3 sequence is 14 residues long. The V gene's germline CDR1 is SEHNR and CDR2 FQNEAQ (reference sequence). V was cut by 5 bases and J by 13 bases, with 21 bases left in between. The DNA of the CDR3 is TGTGCCAGCAGCGAAGCGTGGGGAGAACAGGGTCAGTTCTTC. Translating gives CASSEAWGEQGQFF. The full variable domain, rest sourced from reference TRBV7-9 and TRBJ2-1, is DTGVSQNPRHKITKRGQNVTFRCDPISEHNRLYWYRQTLGQGPEFLTYFQNEAQLEKSRLLSDRFSAERPKGSFSTLEIQRTEQGDSAMYLCASSEAWGEQGQFFGPGTRLTVL.

The chain recombines TRBV27 with TRBJ2-1; the D gene is possibly TRBD1 (5 bases). The germline V gene has CDR1 MNHEY and CDR2 SMNVEV (reference sequence). The CDR3 is 16 amino acids. The V gene lost 5 bases and the J gene lost 1 base, with 15 bases spanning the gap. The CDR3 DNA follows: TGTGCCAGCAGTCCCCTGGGGCTGGTATCCTACAATGAGCAGTTCTTC. Residues: CASSPLGLVSYNEQFF.